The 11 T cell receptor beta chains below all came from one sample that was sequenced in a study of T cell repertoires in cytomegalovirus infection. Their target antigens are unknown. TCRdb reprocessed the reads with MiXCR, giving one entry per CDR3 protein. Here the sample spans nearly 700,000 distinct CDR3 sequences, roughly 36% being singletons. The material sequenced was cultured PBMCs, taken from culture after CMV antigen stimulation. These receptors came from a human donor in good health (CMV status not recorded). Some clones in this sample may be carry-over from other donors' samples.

CDR3 coding DNA: TGCAGTGCCGTGAGGGCAACTAATGAAAAACTGTTTTTT. Translated, it gives CSAVRATNEKLFF. The chain uses TRBV20-1 and TRBJ1-4; D is ambiguous. The V gene's germline CDR1 is DFQATT and CDR2 SNEGSKA (reference sequence). CDR3 size: 13 residues. V gave up 6 bases and J gave up 0 bases, with 8 bases separating them.

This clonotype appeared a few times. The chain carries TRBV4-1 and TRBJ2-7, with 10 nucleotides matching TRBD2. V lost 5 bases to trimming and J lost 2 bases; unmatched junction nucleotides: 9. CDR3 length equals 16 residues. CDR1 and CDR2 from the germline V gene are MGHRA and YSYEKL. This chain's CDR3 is CASSASLAGAAYEQYF. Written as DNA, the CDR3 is TGCGCCAGCAGCGCCAGCCTAGCGGGAGCCGCCTACGAGCAGTACTTC.

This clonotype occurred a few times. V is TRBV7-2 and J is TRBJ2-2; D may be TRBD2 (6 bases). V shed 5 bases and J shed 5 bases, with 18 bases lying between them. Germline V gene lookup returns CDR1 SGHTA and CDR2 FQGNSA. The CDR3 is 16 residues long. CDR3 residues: CASSPSAGSGTGELFF. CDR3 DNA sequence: TGTGCCAGCAGCCCCTCTGCGGGGAGTGGGACCGGGGAGCTGTTTTTT.

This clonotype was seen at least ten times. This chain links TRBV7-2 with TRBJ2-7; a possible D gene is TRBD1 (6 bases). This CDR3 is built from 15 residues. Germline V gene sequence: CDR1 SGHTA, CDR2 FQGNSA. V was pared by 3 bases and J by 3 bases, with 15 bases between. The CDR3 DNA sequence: TGTGCCAGCAGCTTCGTAGGGGGTTCAAGCTACGAGCAGTACTTC. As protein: CASSFVGGSSYEQYF.

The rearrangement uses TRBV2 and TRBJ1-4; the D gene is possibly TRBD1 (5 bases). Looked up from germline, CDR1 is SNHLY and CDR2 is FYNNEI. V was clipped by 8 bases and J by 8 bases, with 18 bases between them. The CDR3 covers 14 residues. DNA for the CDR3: TGTGCCAGCCGACCCTCAGGGTTAATGGAAAAACTGTTTTTT. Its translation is CASRPSGLMEKLFF.

This CDR3 is CASRPTTDLNTEAFF. The CDR3 region has the DNA TGTGCCAGCAGACCCACGACAGACCTAAACACTGAAGCTTTCTTT. This chain connects TRBV6-1 to TRBJ1-1; tentative D call: TRBD1 (5 bases). V gave up 6 bases and J gave up 2 bases, with 16 bases separating them. CDR1 is MNHNS and CDR2 is SASEGT in the germline V gene. The CDR3 spans 15 residues.

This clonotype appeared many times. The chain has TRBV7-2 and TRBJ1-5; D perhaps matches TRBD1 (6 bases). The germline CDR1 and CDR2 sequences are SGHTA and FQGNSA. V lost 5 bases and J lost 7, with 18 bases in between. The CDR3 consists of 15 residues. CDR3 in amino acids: CASSPRAGARQPQHF. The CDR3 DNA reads TGTGCCAGCAGCCCCAGGGCGGGGGCGAGGCAGCCCCAGCATTTT.

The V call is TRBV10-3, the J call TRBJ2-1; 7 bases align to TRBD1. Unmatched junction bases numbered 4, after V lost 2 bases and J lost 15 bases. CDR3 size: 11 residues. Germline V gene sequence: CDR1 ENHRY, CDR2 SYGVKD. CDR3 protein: CAISEGTEVFF. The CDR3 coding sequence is TGTGCCATCAGTGAGGGGACAGAGGTGTTCTTC.

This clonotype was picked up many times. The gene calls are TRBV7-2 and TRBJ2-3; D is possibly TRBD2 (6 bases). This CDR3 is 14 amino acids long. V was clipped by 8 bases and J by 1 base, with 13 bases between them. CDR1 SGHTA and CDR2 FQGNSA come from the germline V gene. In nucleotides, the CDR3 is TGTGCCAGCGCTTCTAGCGTAGGCACAGATACGCAGTATTTT. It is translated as CASASSVGTDTQYF.

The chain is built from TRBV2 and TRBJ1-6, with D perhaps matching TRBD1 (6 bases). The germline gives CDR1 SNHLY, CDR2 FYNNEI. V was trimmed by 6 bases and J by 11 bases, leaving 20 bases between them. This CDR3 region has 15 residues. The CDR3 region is CASRLFRAGDTPLHF. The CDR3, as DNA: TGTGCCAGCAGATTATTTAGGGCAGGGGATACACCCCTCCACTTT. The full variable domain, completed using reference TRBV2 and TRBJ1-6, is EPEVTQTPSHQVTQMGQEVILRCVPISNHLYFYWYRQILGQKVEFLVSFYNNEISEKSEIFDDQFSVERPDGSNFTLKIRSTKLEDSAMYFCASRLFRAGDTPLHFGNGTRLTVT.

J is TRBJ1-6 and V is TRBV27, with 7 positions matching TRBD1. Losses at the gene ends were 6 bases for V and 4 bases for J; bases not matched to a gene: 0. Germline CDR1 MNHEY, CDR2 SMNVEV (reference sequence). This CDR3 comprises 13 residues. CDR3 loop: CASRQGYNSPLHF. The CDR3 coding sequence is TGTGCCAGCAGACAGGGGTATAATTCACCCCTCCACTTT.